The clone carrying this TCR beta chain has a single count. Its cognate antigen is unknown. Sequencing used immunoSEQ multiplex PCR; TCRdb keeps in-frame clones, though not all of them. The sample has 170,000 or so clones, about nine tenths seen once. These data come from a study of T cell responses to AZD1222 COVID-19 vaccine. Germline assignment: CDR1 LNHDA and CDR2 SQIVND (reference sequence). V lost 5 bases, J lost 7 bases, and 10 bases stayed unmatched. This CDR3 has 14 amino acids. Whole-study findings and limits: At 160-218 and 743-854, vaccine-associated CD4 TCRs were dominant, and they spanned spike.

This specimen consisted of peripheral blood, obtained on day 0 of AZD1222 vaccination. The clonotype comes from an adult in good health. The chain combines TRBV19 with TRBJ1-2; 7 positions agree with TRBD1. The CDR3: CASSPGQFYSGYTF. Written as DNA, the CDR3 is TGTGCCAGTAGTCCGGGACAGTTTTACTCTGGCTACACCTTC.